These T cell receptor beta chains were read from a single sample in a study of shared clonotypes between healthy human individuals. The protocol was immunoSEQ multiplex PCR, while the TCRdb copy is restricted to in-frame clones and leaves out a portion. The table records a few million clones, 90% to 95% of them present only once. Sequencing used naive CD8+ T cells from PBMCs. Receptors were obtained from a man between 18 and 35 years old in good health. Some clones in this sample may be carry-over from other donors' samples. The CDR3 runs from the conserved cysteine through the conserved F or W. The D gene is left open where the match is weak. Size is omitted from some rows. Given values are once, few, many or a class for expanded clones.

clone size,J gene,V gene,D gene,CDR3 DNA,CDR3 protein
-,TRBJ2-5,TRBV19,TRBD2,TGTGCCAGTAGTGCCGGGAGCGGGAGTCGGGAGACCCAGTACTTC,CASSAGSGSRETQYF
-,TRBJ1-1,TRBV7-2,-,TGTGCCAGCAGCCTTTCGGCGAACACTGAAGCTTTCTTT,CASSLSANTEAFF
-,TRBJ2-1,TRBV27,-,TGTGCCAGCAGTTTAACCCCTCCCCTAAGGGCGGCCTCCTACAATGAGCAGTTCTTC,CASSLTPPLRAASYNEQFF
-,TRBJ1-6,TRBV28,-,TGTGCCAGCAGTCCAGGGTTAGGGTGGGGGCCACATTCACCCCTCCACTTT,CASSPGLGWGPHSPLHF
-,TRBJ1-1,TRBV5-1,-,TGCGCCAGCAGCTCGAACACTGAAGCTTTCTTT,CASSSNTEAFF
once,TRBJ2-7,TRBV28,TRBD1,TGTGCCAGCAGTTTTTTTAGACAGGGCAGGAACGAGCAGTACTTC,CASSFFRQGRNEQYF
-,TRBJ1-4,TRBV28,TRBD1,TGTGCCAGCAGTTTATTTTTCGAGGGGGCCAATGAAAAACTGTTTTTT,CASSLFFEGANEKLFF
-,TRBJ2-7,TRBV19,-,TGTGCCAGTAGTATAAGTTCCACTTCGGCGGTCTACGAGCAGTACTTC,CASSISSTSAVYEQYF
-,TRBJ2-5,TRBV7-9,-,TGTGCCAGCAGCTTCGGCGGGATTCGAGAGACCCAGTACTTC,CASSFGGIRETQYF
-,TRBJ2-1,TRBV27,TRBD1,TGTGCCAGCAGTTCCCGGACAGGGGGTTACAATGAGCAGTTCTTC,CASSSRTGGYNEQFF
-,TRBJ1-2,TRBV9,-,TGTGCCAGCAGCGAACAGACAGGAAGCGGTTCGGACTATGGCTACACCTTC,CASSEQTGSGSDYGYTF
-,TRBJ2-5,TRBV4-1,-,TGCGCCAGCAGCCAAGACCAGCGTAAGGGCCAAGAGACCCAGTACTTC,CASSQDQRKGQETQYF
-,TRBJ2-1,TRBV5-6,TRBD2,TGTGCCAGCAGCTGGGGGACTAGCGGGACCCATCTATCCGGCAATGAGCAGTTCTTC,CASSWGTSGTHLSGNEQFF
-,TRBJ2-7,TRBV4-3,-,TGCGCCAGCAGCCAACTGCGGGGGACAAACTACGAGCAGTACTTC,CASSQLRGTNYEQYF
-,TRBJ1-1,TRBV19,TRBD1,TGTGCCAGTAGGGTACAGGGGGAAAGAGGAAAAGCTTTCTTT,CASRVQGERGKAFF
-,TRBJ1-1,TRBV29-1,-,TGCAGCGCCCCGGCAGGGACTGAAGCTTTCTTT,CSAPAGTEAFF